This TCR beta chain was observed in a study of blood T cell repertoires in COVID-19. TCRdb's table, derived via immunoSEQ multiplex PCR, lists solely in-frame clones and lacks some. The top ten clones hold about 2.5% of a sample with 250,000 to 350,000 clones, around 85% of them seen once. Germline V gene data show CDR1 as KGHDR and CDR2 as SFDVKD. The ends were cut back, 2 bases at V and 0 bases at J, with 12 bases in the middle. The CDR3 is made up of 16 amino acids. The cohort comprised adults aged about 18 to 100 years residing in under 30 US areas. This clone appeared a single time. This sequence joins TRBV24-1 and TRBJ2-5; tentative D call: TRBD1 (6 bases). The sequenced sample was PBMCs or T cells enriched from blood (not recorded which). The TCR was taken from a woman aged 50 to 60 who had recovered from COVID-19. As DNA, the CDR3 is TGTGCCACCAGTGATTCCCGGACAGCGTACCAAGAGACCCAGTACTTC. It encodes CATSDSRTAYQETQYF.